These 8 T cell receptor beta chains share one sample of origin, sequenced in a study of Graves' ophthalmopathy and Graves' hyperthyroidism. Amplification of the TCR beta CDR3 regions used RNA transcripts (as template). HTBI primers were employed in first-round RT-PCR, then a second-round multiplex PCR followed. One entry per CDR3 protein, called by TCRdb with MiXCR from the multiplex PCR reads. The sample carries under 800,000 distinct CDR3 sequences, 22% recorded once. What was sequenced was peripheral blood. All receptors derive from a woman in her late teens or twenties with stable Graves' hyperthyroidism. Some clones in this sample may be carry-over from other donors' samples.

This clonotype came up a few times. V gene TRBV12-3 or TRBV12-4 combines with J gene TRBJ1-1, with D hard to call. The CDR3 is 11 amino acids. The V end lost 5 bases, the J end lost 5 bases, and 6 bases lay between the germline ends. This CDR3 is CASSTKTEAFF. The CDR3 DNA sequence: TGTGCCAGCAGTACAAAGACTGAAGCTTTCTTT.

This clonotype showed up many times. The V call is TRBV29-1, the J call TRBJ1-2; D is unclear. Germline V gene data show CDR1 as SQVTM and CDR2 as ANQGSEA. The CDR3 loop spans 11 amino acids. The CDR3 sequence is CSGLGNYGYTF. CDR3 sequence (DNA): TGCAGTGGACTGGGAAACTATGGCTACACCTTC.

Remarks on this clonotype: A much larger clone sits a single nucleotide away, making a read error possible. The chain couples TRBV18 to TRBJ1-2; D is unclear. The CDR3 covers 13 residues. V gave up 7 bases and J gave up 4 bases, with 13 bases separating them. Germline CDR1 reads KGHSH; CDR2 reads LQKENI. The chain's CDR3 is CASLPRETYGYTF. The CDR3 DNA reads as TGTGCCAGCTTACCTCGGGAAACCTATGGCTACACCTTC.

Many counts were recorded for this clonotype. CDR3 amino acids: CSAAGTENQPQHF. The CDR3 nucleotides read TGCAGCGCAGCCGGGACAGAGAATCAGCCCCAGCATTTT. V is TRBV29-1 and J is TRBJ1-5; TRBD1 matches at 7 bases. Germline CDR1 SQVTM, CDR2 ANQGSEA. V dropped 7 bases and J dropped 4; count of bases not matched to a gene: 7. This CDR3 region has 13 residues.

This clonotype was observed at least ten times. V is TRBV6-2 or TRBV6-3 and J is TRBJ2-5; 13 bases map to TRBD2. V trimming: 2 bases; J trimming: 0 bases; junction bases outside the gene matches: 9. CDR1 is MNHEY and CDR2 is SVGEGT in the germline V gene. This CDR3 comprises 19 residues. The CDR3 sequence: CASSYPGTSGVWDQETQYF. The CDR3 DNA is TGTGCCAGCAGTTACCCGGGGACTAGCGGGGTTTGGGACCAAGAGACCCAGTACTTC.

V gene TRBV12-3 or TRBV12-4 combines with J gene TRBJ1-5; unclear D gene. The CDR3 has 15 amino acids. V lost 5 bases, J lost 0 bases, and 11 bases lay in between. This chain's CDR3 is CASSRSLYSNQPQHF. The CDR3 DNA reads TGTGCCAGCAGTCGGAGTCTTTATAGCAATCAGCCCCAGCATTTT.

This clonotype occurred once. The CDR3 coding sequence is TGTGCCAGCAGTTACGGGGTCCTGCCGAACACTGAAGCTTTCTTT. Translating gives CASSYGVLPNTEAFF. The chain recombines TRBV6-2 or TRBV6-3 with TRBJ1-1; no firm D call. V lost 2 bases and J lost 1, with 11 bases in between. The CDR3 has 15 amino acids. Germline V gene data show CDR1 as MNHEY and CDR2 as SVGEGT.

The chain recombines TRBV6-1 with TRBJ2-7; D is perhaps TRBD1 (6 bases). The CDR3 loop spans 12 amino acids. Germline CDR1 is MNHNS and CDR2 is SASEGT. V dropped 7 bases and J dropped 4 bases, with 11 bases sitting between them. The DNA of the CDR3 is TGTGCCAGCAAACTTACAGGGTACGAGCAGTACTTC. Translation gives CASKLTGYEQYF.